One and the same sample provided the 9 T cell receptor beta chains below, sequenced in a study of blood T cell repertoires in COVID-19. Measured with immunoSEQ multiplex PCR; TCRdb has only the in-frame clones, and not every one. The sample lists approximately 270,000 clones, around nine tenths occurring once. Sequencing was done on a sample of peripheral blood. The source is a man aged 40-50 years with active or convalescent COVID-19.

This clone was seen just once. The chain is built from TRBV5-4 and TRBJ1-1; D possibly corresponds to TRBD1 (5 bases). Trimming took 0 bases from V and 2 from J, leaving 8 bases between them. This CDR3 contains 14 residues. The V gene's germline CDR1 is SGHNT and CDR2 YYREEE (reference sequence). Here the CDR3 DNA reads TGTGCCAGCAGCTTGGGCGGGGGAAACACTGAAGCTTTCTTT. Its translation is CASSLGGGNTEAFF. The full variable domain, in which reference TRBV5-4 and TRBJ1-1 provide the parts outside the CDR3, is ETGVTQSPTHLIKTRGQQVTLRCSSQSGHNTVSWYQQALGQGPQFIFQYYREEENGRGNFPPRFSGLQFPNYSSELNVNALELDDSALYLCASSLGGGNTEAFFGQGTRLTVV.

The CDR3 nucleotides are TGCGCCAGCAGCCGGACAGGGGTGGCAACTAATGAAAAACTGTTTTTT. Its translation: CASSRTGVATNEKLFF. The chain joins TRBV5-1 to TRBJ1-4; 9 nucleotides align to TRBD1. After removal of 4 bases from V and 0 bases from J, the junction contained 4 bases not matched to a gene. Germline CDR1 SGHRS, CDR2 YFSETQ. The CDR3 consists of 16 residues.

CDR3: CASSLAGGPNTGELFF. The CDR3 bases are TGCGCCAGCAGCTTGGCCGGTGGGCCGAACACCGGGGAGCTGTTTTTT. The chain employs TRBV5-1 and TRBJ2-2; D is undetermined. The CDR3 consists of 16 residues. CDR1 is SGHRS, CDR2 YFSETQ, per germline. The germline V and J ends were trimmed by 0 bases and 0 bases, with 9 bases remaining between them. Based on the CDR3 plus reference TRBV5-1 and TRBJ2-2, the full variable domain is KAGVTQTPRYLIKTRGQQVTLSCSPISGHRSVSWYQQTPGQGLQFLFEYFSETQRNKGNFPGRFSGRQFSNSRSEMNVSTLELGDSALYLCASSLAGGPNTGELFFGEGSRLTVL.

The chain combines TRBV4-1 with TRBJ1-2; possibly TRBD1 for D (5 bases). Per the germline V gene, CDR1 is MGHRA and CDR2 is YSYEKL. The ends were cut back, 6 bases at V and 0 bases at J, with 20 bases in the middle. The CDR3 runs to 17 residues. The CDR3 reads CASSKGHKPESNYGYTF. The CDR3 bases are TGCGCCAGCAGTAAGGGGCACAAGCCCGAATCTAACTATGGCTACACCTTC.

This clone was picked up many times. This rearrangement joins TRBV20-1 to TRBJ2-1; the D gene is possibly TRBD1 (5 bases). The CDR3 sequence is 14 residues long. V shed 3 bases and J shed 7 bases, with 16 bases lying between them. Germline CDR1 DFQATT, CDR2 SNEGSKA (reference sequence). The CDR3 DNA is TGCAGTGCTAGTAGGGGAACGGGTGGGAATGAGCAGTTCTTC. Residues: CSASRGTGGNEQFF.

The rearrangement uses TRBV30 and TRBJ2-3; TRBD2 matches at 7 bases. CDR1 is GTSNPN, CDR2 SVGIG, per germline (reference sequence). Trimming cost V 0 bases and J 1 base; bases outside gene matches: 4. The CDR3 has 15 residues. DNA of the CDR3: TGTGCCTGGAGTGTACTGGGAGGGGGCACAGATACGCAGTATTTT. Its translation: CAWSVLGGGTDTQYF.

CDR3 nucleotides: TGTGCCTGGAGTGCCGGGACAGGGATCTATGGCTACACCTTC. This sequence encodes CAWSAGTGIYGYTF. This rearrangement joins TRBV30 to TRBJ1-2, with 9 bases fitting TRBD1. After removal of 1 base from V and 4 bases from J, the junction contained 4 bases not matched to a gene. CDR1 GTSNPN and CDR2 SVGIG come from the germline V gene (reference sequence). The CDR3 is 14 amino acids.

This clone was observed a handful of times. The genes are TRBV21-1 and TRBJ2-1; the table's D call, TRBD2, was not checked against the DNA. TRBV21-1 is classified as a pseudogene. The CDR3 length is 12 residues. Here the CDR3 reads CASSRRDNEQFF. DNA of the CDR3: TGTGCCAGCAGCAGGAGAGACAATGAGCAGTTCTTC.

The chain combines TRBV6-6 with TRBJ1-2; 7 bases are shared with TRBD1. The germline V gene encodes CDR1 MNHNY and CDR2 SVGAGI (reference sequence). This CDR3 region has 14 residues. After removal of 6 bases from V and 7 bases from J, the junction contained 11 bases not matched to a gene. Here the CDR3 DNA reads TGTGCCAGCAGCAACCAACAGGGGTATCGTGGCTACACCTTC. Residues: CASSNQQGYRGYTF.